These T cell receptor beta chains were read from a single sample in a study of cytomegalovirus exposure and HLA in healthy donors. Some clones are missing from TCRdb's copy, which holds only in-frame ones; the method was immunoSEQ multiplex PCR. The table includes about 180,000 clones, 77% detected once. Sample: PBMCs. The receptors derive from a man aged 18 to 29 in good health and CMV-seronegative. The CDR3 runs from the conserved cysteine through the conserved F or W. Fields, in order: D gene, clone size, J gene, V gene, CDR3 protein, CDR3 DNA. A D gene is named only where the DNA matches it firmly. Expanded clones are given a class, and other clones once, few, many or no size at all.

D: -
size: -
J: TRBJ2-1
V: TRBV18
CDR3: CASSPRGDEQFF
DNA: TGTGCCAGCTCACCAAGGGGCGATGAGCAGTTCTTC

D: TRBD1
size: -
J: TRBJ1-1
V: TRBV7-3
CDR3: CASSLHGTGRGNTEAFF
DNA: TGTGCCAGCAGCTTACATGGGACAGGGCGGGGGAACACTGAAGCTTTCTTT

D: -
size: once
J: TRBJ1-2
V: TRBV5-5
CDR3: CASTLPGWSYGYTF
DNA: TGTGCCAGCACACTCCCAGGTTGGTCGTATGGCTACACCTTC

D: -
size: -
J: TRBJ1-5
V: TRBV6-5
CDR3: CASSTKHYSNQPQHF
DNA: TGTGCCAGCAGTACCAAACACTATAGCAATCAGCCCCAGCATTTT

D: -
size: -
J: TRBJ2-1
V: TRBV7-6
CDR3: CASSPTDYNEQFF
DNA: TGTGCCAGCAGCCCGACAGACTACAATGAGCAGTTCTTC

D: -
size: -
J: TRBJ1-1
V: TRBV4-3
CDR3: CASSQDLGVNTEAFF
DNA: TGCGCCAGCAGCCAAGATTTAGGAGTGAACACTGAAGCTTTCTTT

D: TRBD2
size: -
J: TRBJ2-1
V: TRBV10-3
CDR3: CAISGLAGGTNEQFF
DNA: TGTGCCATCAGTGGACTAGCGGGAGGAACAAATGAGCAGTTCTTC

D: -
size: -
J: TRBJ2-7
V: TRBV4-3
CDR3: CASSLGQLSSYEQYF
DNA: TGCGCCAGCAGCCTTGGACAGCTCAGCTCCTACGAGCAGTACTTC

D: -
size: once
J: TRBJ1-4
V: TRBV2
CDR3: CASRNKGGPNEKLFF
DNA: TGTGCCAGCAGAAATAAGGGAGGGCCCAATGAAAAACTGTTTTTT

D: -
size: -
J: TRBJ1-5
V: TRBV19
CDR3: CASSIVGHSNQPQHF
DNA: TGTGCCAGTAGTATAGTCGGACATAGCAATCAGCCCCAGCATTTT

D: -
size: -
J: TRBJ2-3
V: TRBV29-1
CDR3: CSVTDRLESSTDTQYF
DNA: TGCAGCGTTACCGACCGACTGGAATCTAGCACAGATACGCAGTATTTT

D: TRBD1
size: few
J: TRBJ1-2
V: TRBV29-1
CDR3: CSVPTGSGYTF
DNA: TGCAGCGTACCGACAGGGAGTGGCTACACCTTC

D: TRBD1
size: once
J: TRBJ2-2
V: TRBV25-1
CDR3: CASSERRTGAIRELFF
DNA: TGTGCCAGCAGTGAACGACGGACAGGGGCAATACGGGAGCTGTTTTTT

D: TRBD2
size: -
J: TRBJ2-3
V: TRBV10-3
CDR3: CAISTTGLARTDTQYF
DNA: TGTGCCATCAGTACAACGGGACTAGCGAGAACAGATACGCAGTATTTT

D: TRBD2
size: -
J: TRBJ2-2
V: TRBV7-9
CDR3: CASSSVAGENTGELFF
DNA: TGTGCCAGCAGCTCCGTAGCGGGGGAGAACACCGGGGAGCTGTTTTTT

D: -
size: few
J: TRBJ1-1
V: TRBV7-9
CDR3: CASSSQEVTTEAFF
DNA: TGTGCCAGCAGCAGCCAGGAAGTTACCACTGAAGCTTTCTTT

D: TRBD1
size: -
J: TRBJ2-7
V: TRBV11-3
CDR3: CASSLGGGQYYEQYF
DNA: TGTGCCAGCAGCTTAGGAGGGGGACAGTACTACGAGCAGTACTTC

D: TRBD2
size: -
J: TRBJ2-2
V: TRBV6-6
CDR3: CASSPVLASTGELFF
DNA: TGTGCCAGCAGCCCGGTACTAGCGTCCACCGGGGAGCTGTTTTTT

D: TRBD2
size: -
J: TRBJ2-5
V: TRBV29-1
CDR3: CSVEPSGRGETQYF
DNA: TGCAGCGTTGAACCTAGCGGGAGGGGAGAGACCCAGTACTTC

D: -
size: -
J: TRBJ1-5
V: TRBV6-5
CDR3: CASSYSRQQPQHF
DNA: TGTGCCAGCAGTTACTCGAGGCAGCAGCCCCAGCATTTT

D: TRBD1
size: few
J: TRBJ2-7
V: TRBV4-3
CDR3: CASSQAHRGTGAYEQYF
DNA: TGCGCCAGCAGCCAGGCTCATAGGGGGACAGGGGCCTACGAGCAGTACTTC

D: TRBD2
size: -
J: TRBJ2-1
V: TRBV2
CDR3: CASTSLGGLVAMREQFF
DNA: TGTGCCAGCACCTCTCTAGGTGGACTAGTGGCCATGAGGGAGCAGTTCTTC

D: TRBD1
size: -
J: TRBJ2-7
V: TRBV2
CDR3: CASSEDPGQAYEQYF
DNA: TGTGCCAGCAGTGAGGATCCGGGACAGGCCTACGAGCAGTACTTC

D: -
size: -
J: TRBJ1-4
V: TRBV5-1
CDR3: CASSLVQGTNEKLFF
DNA: TGCGCCAGCAGCTTGGTGCAGGGTACTAATGAAAAACTGTTTTTT

D: TRBD1
size: -
J: TRBJ2-7
V: TRBV5-1
CDR3: CASSLGTGGSFGYEQYF
DNA: TGCGCCAGCAGCTTGGGGACAGGGGGGTCTTTCGGGTACGAGCAGTACTTC

D: -
size: -
J: TRBJ1-5
V: TRBV18
CDR3: CASSPDSYQPQHF
DNA: TGTGCCAGCTCACCGGACAGTTATCAGCCCCAGCATTTT

D: TRBD2
size: -
J: TRBJ2-3
V: TRBV2
CDR3: CASTQGGYPADTQYF
DNA: TGTGCCAGCACTCAGGGAGGGTATCCGGCAGATACGCAGTATTTT

D: -
size: -
J: TRBJ2-7
V: TRBV19
CDR3: CASSMQRYSYEQYF
DNA: TGTGCCAGTAGTATGCAAAGGTACAGCTACGAGCAGTACTTC

D: -
size: -
J: TRBJ1-4
V: TRBV4-1
CDR3: CASSQDQAGAREKLFF
DNA: TGCGCCAGCAGCCAAGATCAGGCAGGGGCAAGAGAAAAACTGTTTTTT

D: -
size: -
J: TRBJ2-1
V: TRBV29-1
CDR3: CSVGRTEAYNEQFF
DNA: TGCAGCGTGGGAAGGACAGAGGCCTACAATGAGCAGTTCTTC

D: -
size: -
J: TRBJ2-7
V: TRBV6-6
CDR3: CASSYSSQSYEQYF
DNA: TGTGCCAGCAGTTACTCCTCCCAGTCCTACGAGCAGTACTTC

D: TRBD1
size: -
J: TRBJ1-1
V: TRBV11-3
CDR3: CASSSYLGGVWNTEAFF
DNA: TGTGCCAGCAGCTCCTATTTAGGGGGCGTGTGGAACACTGAAGCTTTCTTT

D: -
size: -
J: TRBJ1-1
V: TRBV5-4
CDR3: CASSFDSRNTEAFF
DNA: TGTGCCAGCAGCTTTGACAGTAGGAACACTGAAGCTTTCTTT

D: -
size: -
J: TRBJ2-7
V: TRBV27
CDR3: CASRPWAGSTYEQYF
DNA: TGTGCCAGCAGGCCTTGGGCGGGGTCCACCTACGAGCAGTACTTC

D: -
size: -
J: TRBJ1-1
V: TRBV7-9
CDR3: CSSSLSSTEAFF
DNA: TGTTCCAGCAGCTTATCCAGTACTGAAGCTTTCTTT

D: -
size: -
J: TRBJ1-2
V: TRBV5-1
CDR3: CASSLGERTYGYTF
DNA: TGCGCCAGCAGCTTGGGGGAGCGGACCTATGGCTACACCTTC

D: TRBD2
size: -
J: TRBJ2-2
V: TRBV19
CDR3: CASNLAGYDTGELFF
DNA: TGTGCCAGTAATCTAGCGGGATACGACACCGGGGAGCTGTTTTTT

D: -
size: -
J: TRBJ1-2
V: TRBV11-2
CDR3: CASSLRGNLGYTF
DNA: TGTGCCAGCAGCTTACGAGGGAATCTCGGCTACACCTTC

D: TRBD2
size: -
J: TRBJ2-7
V: TRBV27
CDR3: CASSFYRGGIEYEQYF
DNA: TGTGCCAGCAGTTTCTATCGGGGGGGGATAGAGTACGAGCAGTACTTC